This TCR beta chain derives from a study of OX40 agonist ivuxolimab in advanced cancers. About the research overall: At 82.7% male, the cohort had a mean age of 60 years, ranging from about 20 to 80. Partial responses were achieved by three patients: one hepatocellular carcinoma, two cutaneous melanoma.

Unmatched junction bases numbered 8, after V lost 5 bases and J lost 0 bases. Germline CDR1 is SNHLY and CDR2 is FYNNEI. The CDR3 spans 16 residues. Some clones are missing from TCRdb's copy, which holds only in-frame ones; the method was immunoSEQ multiplex PCR. The repertoire has 40,000 to 50,000 clones, 85% to 90% of them found once; the top ten carry around 33%. Study-level findings and limits: CD8+ T cells (on average) carried more expanded clones than CD4+ T cells. Low normalized T-cell clonal expansion also characterized some of the nonresponders.

Concerning this clone itself: The antigen is not known.

The chain links TRBV2 to TRBJ2-3; the match to TRBD2 covers 7 bases. The clonotype originates from an adult with an advanced solid tumor such as melanoma, head and neck, liver or kidney cancer. The sequencing here drew on CD4+ or CD8+ T cells sorted from blood, taken in a trial of the OX40 agonist ivuxolimab. The CDR3 reads CASSNVTSVSTDTQYF. CDR3 nucleotides: TGTGCCAGCAGTAACGTTACTAGCGTGAGCACAGATACGCAGTATTTT. Full variable domain (missing parts from reference TRBV2 and TRBJ2-3): EPEVTQTPSHQVTQMGQEVILRCVPISNHLYFYWYRQILGQKVEFLVSFYNNEISEKSEIFDDQFSVERPDGSNFTLKIRSTKLEDSAMYFCASSNVTSVSTDTQYFGPGTRLTVL.